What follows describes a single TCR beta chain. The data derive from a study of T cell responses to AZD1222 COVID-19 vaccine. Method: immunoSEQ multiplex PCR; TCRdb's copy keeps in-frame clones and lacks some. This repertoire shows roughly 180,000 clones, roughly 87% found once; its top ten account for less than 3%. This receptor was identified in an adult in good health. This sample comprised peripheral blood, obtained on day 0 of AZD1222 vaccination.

CDR3 DNA sequence: TGTGCCAGTAGTACCCAATGGGGGACCCAGTACTTC. Encoded protein: CASSTQWGTQYF. This chain connects TRBV19 to TRBJ2-5, with D unresolved. Per the germline V gene, CDR1 is LNHDA and CDR2 is SQIVND (reference sequence). The CDR3 spans 12 residues. V was clipped by 4 bases and J by 7 bases, with 10 bases between them.